The rows below give T cell receptor beta chains drawn from one sample of a study of human T cells and chemical hapten exposure. TCRdb ran MiXCR on the RACE reads and lists one entry per CDR3 protein. The sample contains fewer than 150,000 distinct CDR3 sequences, about 12% of which appear only once. The sequencing used whole blood, collected in connection with sensitization to the hapten diphenylcyclopropenone (DPC). These receptors all come from a woman in her fifties or sixties with alopecia areata. Some clones in this sample may be carry-over from other donors' samples. Each CDR3 is given with its conserved first and last residue. A D gene is named only where the DNA matches it firmly. Size tells how often a clone was seen (once, few, many) or the class of an expanded clone, and some rows leave it out.

CDR3 length | clone size | J gene | D gene | V gene | CDR3 protein | CDR3 DNA
14 | many | TRBJ2-1 | TRBD2 | TRBV6-2/TRBV6-3 | CASRTGLARNEQFF | TGTGCCAGCCGCACGGGACTAGCTCGGAATGAGCAGTTCTTC
15 | few | TRBJ1-1 | - | TRBV4-2 | CASSHPGRLNTEAFF | TGTGCCAGCAGCCACCCGGGACGCTTGAACACTGAAGCTTTCTTT
14 | - | TRBJ1-5 | - | TRBV14 | CASSQSGGAGPQHF | TGTGCCAGCAGCCAATCCGGGGGTGCGGGGCCCCAGCATTTT
13 | few | TRBJ1-1 | - | TRBV5-1 | CASSWGSNTEAFF | TGCGCCAGCAGCTGGGGATCGAACACTGAAGCTTTCTTT
16 | - | TRBJ2-4 | TRBD2 | TRBV7-2 | CASSLGLAGGQNIQYF | TGTGCCAGCAGCCTGGGGCTAGCGGGAGGACAAAACATTCAGTACTTC
12 | - | TRBJ2-7 | - | TRBV29-1 | CSVEGQYYEQYF | TGCAGCGTTGAAGGGCAGTACTACGAGCAGTACTTC
18 | few | TRBJ2-3 | TRBD2 | TRBV5-1 | CASSFSGTSGRGTDTQYF | TGCGCCAGCAGCTTTTCCGGGACTAGCGGGAGGGGGACAGATACGCAGTATTTT
12 | few | TRBJ2-1 | TRBD2 | TRBV10-3 | CAISGGLAEQFF | TGTGCCATCAGTGGCGGACTAGCAGAGCAGTTCTTC
14 | few | TRBJ2-3 | - | TRBV9 | CASSVSSLRDTQYF | TGTGCCAGCAGCGTGTCTAGCTTGAGAGATACGCAGTATTTT
12 | few | TRBJ2-4 | - | TRBV5-1 | CASSSQGDIQYF | TGCGCCAGCAGCTCACAGGGAGACATTCAGTACTTC
14 | - | TRBJ1-1 | - | TRBV12-3/TRBV12-4 | CASSLLAGFAEAFF | TGTGCCAGCAGCCTACTGGCGGGTTTTGCTGAAGCTTTCTTT
15 | once | TRBJ2-5 | TRBD2 | TRBV20-1 | CSAIFLGTSLRGQYF | TGCAGTGCTATCTTCCTCGGGACTAGCCTACGGGGCCAGTACTTC
16 | - | TRBJ1-1 | TRBD1 | TRBV5-1 | CASSLDRGLMNTEAFF | TGCGCCAGCAGCTTGGACAGGGGCCTAATGAACACTGAAGCTTTCTTT
11 | many | TRBJ1-1 | - | TRBV20-1 | CSAPDNTEAFF | TGCAGTGCCCCGGACAATACTGAAGCTTTCTTT
17 | few | TRBJ2-6 | - | TRBV27 | CASSLLGFSSGANVLTF | TGTGCCAGCAGTTTACTGGGTTTCTCCTCTGGGGCCAACGTCCTGACTTTC
14 | - | TRBJ1-6 | - | TRBV7-9 | CASSSGAGVSPLHF | TGTGCCAGCAGCTCAGGCGCGGGGGTTTCACCCCTCCACTTT
14 | - | TRBJ1-6 | TRBD1 | TRBV27 | CASRRDRDNSPLHF | TGTGCCAGCCGTCGGGACAGAGATAATTCACCCCTCCACTTT
14 | few | TRBJ2-2 | TRBD1 | TRBV6-2/TRBV6-3 | CASSGGALTGELFF | TGTGCCAGCTCAGGGGGAGCTCTGACCGGGGAGCTGTTTTTT
17 | few | TRBJ2-4 | - | TRBV27 | CASSPGRPRQAKNIQYF | TGTGCCAGCAGTCCAGGACGGCCTCGGCAGGCCAAAAACATTCAGTACTTC
13 | few | TRBJ2-1 | - | TRBV7-3 | CASSLMGRSEQFF | TGTGCCAGCAGCTTAATGGGGCGGAGTGAGCAGTTCTTC
12 | many | TRBJ1-2 | - | TRBV6-5 | CASSWQGYGYTF | TGTGCCAGCAGTTGGCAGGGCTATGGCTACACCTTC
11 | many | TRBJ1-1 | - | TRBV29-1 | CSVERVWQAFF | TGCAGCGTTGAAAGGGTATGGCAAGCTTTCTTT
16 | - | TRBJ2-7 | TRBD1 | TRBV28 | CASSRNAGQGVYEQYF | TGTGCCAGCAGTAGGAACGCGGGACAGGGGGTCTACGAGCAGTACTTC
14 | few | TRBJ2-1 | - | TRBV19 | CASSIDHRGNEQFF | TGTGCCAGTAGTATAGATCATCGGGGGAATGAGCAGTTCTTC
15 | few | TRBJ2-3 | TRBD2 | TRBV25-1 | CASSSLAGDTDTQYF | TGTGCCAGCAGTTCTTTAGCGGGAGACACAGATACGCAGTATTTT
14 | - | TRBJ2-1 | TRBD2 | TRBV7-3 | CASSLGGSDNEQFF | TGTGCCAGCAGCTTGGGCGGGAGCGACAATGAGCAGTTCTTC
13 | - | TRBJ2-1 | - | TRBV6-4 | CASSPASANEQFF | TGTGCCAGCTCCCCGGCTAGCGCCAATGAGCAGTTCTTC
14 | few | TRBJ2-7 | - | TRBV5-1 | CASSSGWGRGEQYF | TGCGCCAGCAGCTCGGGGTGGGGACGGGGCGAGCAGTACTTC
16 | few | TRBJ2-3 | TRBD2 | TRBV7-6 | CASSPGLAGAGDTQYF | TGTGCCAGCAGCCCGGGACTAGCGGGAGCAGGAGATACGCAGTATTTT
13 | few | TRBJ2-7 | TRBD2 | TRBV29-1 | CSVSSGVPYEQYF | TGCAGCGTGTCAAGCGGGGTTCCTTACGAGCAGTACTTC
14 | - | TRBJ1-5 | - | TRBV3-1 | CASSQETRGQPQHF | TGTGCCAGCAGCCAAGAGACGCGAGGCCAGCCCCAGCATTTT
14 | - | TRBJ2-5 | - | TRBV4-1 | CASSQAQGGETQYF | TGCGCCAGCAGCCAGGCCCAAGGTGGGGAGACCCAGTACTTC
15 | few | TRBJ1-5 | TRBD1 | TRBV12-3/TRBV12-4 | CASSRTGYSNQPQHF | TGTGCCAGCAGCCGGACAGGTTATAGCAATCAGCCCCAGCATTTT
15 | - | TRBJ1-5 | - | TRBV6-6 | CASSYSGRVNQPQHF | TGTGCCAGCAGTTACTCGGGCAGGGTCAATCAGCCCCAGCATTTT
12 | - | TRBJ2-5 | - | TRBV28 | CASSDKKETQYF | TGTGCCAGCAGCGACAAAAAAGAGACCCAGTACTTC
14 | - | TRBJ1-3 | - | TRBV20-1 | CSADDRRAGNTIYF | TGCAGTGCTGATGACAGGAGGGCTGGAAACACCATATATTTT
15 | few | TRBJ2-7 | - | TRBV20-1 | CSASTRSRDPYEQYF | TGCAGTGCTAGCACGCGCTCTAGGGACCCCTACGAGCAGTACTTC
12 | - | TRBJ2-7 | - | TRBV7-2 | CASSFPKNEQYF | TGTGCCAGCAGCTTTCCTAAGAACGAGCAGTACTTC
16 | - | TRBJ2-3 | TRBD2 | TRBV24-1 | CATSDQTSGGTDTQYF | TGTGCCACCAGTGACCAGACTAGCGGAGGCACAGATACGCAGTATTTT
14 | - | TRBJ1-1 | - | TRBV6-1 | CASMLDGGGTEAFF | TGTGCCAGCATGCTAGACGGTGGAGGAACTGAAGCTTTCTTT
12 | few | TRBJ2-7 | - | TRBV25-1 | CASSGRGAEQYF | TGTGCCAGCAGTGGCAGGGGCGCCGAGCAGTACTTC
17 | - | TRBJ2-4 | TRBD1 | TRBV27 | CASSLPGQGLAKNIQYF | TGTGCCAGCAGTTTACCCGGACAGGGTCTAGCCAAAAACATTCAGTACTTC
15 | - | TRBJ2-7 | TRBD2 | TRBV3-1 | CASSQLSGRPYEQYF | TGTGCCAGCAGCCAACTTAGCGGGAGGCCCTACGAGCAGTACTTC
16 | many | TRBJ2-2 | TRBD1 | TRBV29-1 | CSVVGRDRGNTGELFF | TGCAGCGTTGTCGGTCGGGACAGGGGGAACACCGGGGAGCTGTTTTTT